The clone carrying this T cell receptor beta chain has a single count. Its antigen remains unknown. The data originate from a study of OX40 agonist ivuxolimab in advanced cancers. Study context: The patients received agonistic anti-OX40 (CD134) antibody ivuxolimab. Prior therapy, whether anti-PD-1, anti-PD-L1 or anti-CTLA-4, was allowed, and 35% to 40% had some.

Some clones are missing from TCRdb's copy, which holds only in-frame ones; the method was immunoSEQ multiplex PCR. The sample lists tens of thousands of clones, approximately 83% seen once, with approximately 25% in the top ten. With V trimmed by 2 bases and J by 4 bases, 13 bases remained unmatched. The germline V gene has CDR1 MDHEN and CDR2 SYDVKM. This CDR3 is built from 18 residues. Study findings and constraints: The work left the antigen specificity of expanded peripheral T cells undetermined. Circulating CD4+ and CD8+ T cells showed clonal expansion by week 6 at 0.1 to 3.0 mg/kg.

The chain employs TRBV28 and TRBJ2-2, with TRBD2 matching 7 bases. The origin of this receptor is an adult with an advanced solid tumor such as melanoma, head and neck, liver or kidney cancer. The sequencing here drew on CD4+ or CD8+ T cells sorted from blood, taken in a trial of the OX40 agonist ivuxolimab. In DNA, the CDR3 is TGTGCCAGCAGTTTAGTTCACGGGATAGCGGGTGTCACCGGGGAGCTGTTTTTT. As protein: CASSLVHGIAGVTGELFF.